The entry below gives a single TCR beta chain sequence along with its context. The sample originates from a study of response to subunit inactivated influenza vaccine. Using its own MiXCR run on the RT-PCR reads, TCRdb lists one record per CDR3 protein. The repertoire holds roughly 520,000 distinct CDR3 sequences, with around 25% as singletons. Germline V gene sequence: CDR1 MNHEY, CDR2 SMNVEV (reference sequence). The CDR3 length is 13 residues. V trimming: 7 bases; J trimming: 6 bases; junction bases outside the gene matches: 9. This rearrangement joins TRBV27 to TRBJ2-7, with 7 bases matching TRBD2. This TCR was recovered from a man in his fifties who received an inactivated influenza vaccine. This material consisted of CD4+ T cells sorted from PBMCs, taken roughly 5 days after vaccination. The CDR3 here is CASNMVPGGEQYF. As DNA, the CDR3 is TGTGCCAGCAACATGGTCCCGGGGGGCGAGCAGTACTTC.